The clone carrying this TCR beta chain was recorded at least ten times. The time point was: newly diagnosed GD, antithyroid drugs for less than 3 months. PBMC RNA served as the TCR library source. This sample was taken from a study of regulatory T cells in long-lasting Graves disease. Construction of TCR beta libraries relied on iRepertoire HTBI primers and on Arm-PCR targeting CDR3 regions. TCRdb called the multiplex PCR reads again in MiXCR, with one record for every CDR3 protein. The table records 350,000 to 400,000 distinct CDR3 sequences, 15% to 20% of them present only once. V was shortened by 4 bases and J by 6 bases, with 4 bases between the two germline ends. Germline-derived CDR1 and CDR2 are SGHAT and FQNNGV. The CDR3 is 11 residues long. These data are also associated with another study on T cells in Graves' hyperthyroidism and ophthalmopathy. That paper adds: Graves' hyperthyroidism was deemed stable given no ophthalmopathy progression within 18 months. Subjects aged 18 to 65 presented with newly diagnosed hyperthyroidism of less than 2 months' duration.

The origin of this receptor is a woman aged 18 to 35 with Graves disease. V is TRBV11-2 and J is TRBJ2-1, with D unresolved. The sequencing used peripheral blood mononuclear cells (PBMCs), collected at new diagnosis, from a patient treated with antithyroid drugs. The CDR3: CASSWANEQFF. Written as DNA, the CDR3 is TGTGCCAGCAGCTGGGCCAATGAGCAGTTCTTC.